The 4 T cell receptor beta chains in this list originate from one sample, sequenced in a study of cytomegalovirus exposure and HLA in healthy donors. Primers included in the PCR were 60 Vbeta and 13 Jbeta primers. Measured with immunoSEQ multiplex PCR; TCRdb has only the in-frame clones, and not every one. The sample carries about 180,000 clones, about 85% recorded once. The sample comprised PBMCs. The receptors originated from a girl aged 10 to 17 in good health and CMV-seropositive.

The chain couples TRBV11-2 to TRBJ2-7; the D is unclear. V lost 4 bases to trimming and J lost 4 bases, with 11 bases between them. This CDR3 has 13 residues. Germline V gene data show CDR1 as SGHAT and CDR2 as FQNNGV. The CDR3 protein is CASSSDGPYEQYF. The DNA of the CDR3 is TGTGCCAGCAGCTCCGATGGGCCTTACGAGCAGTACTTC.

CDR3 in amino acids: CAWSVRGSREAWSYEQYF. The CDR3 DNA is TGTGCCTGGAGTGTACGGGGTTCGCGGGAGGCATGGTCCTACGAGCAGTACTTC. The chain recombines TRBV30 with TRBJ2-7, with 8 bases that match TRBD2. The CDR3 runs to 18 residues. The V segment lost 0 bases and the J segment 1 base; nucleotides outside the gene matches: 14. Germline lookup yields CDR1 GTSNPN and CDR2 SVGIG (reference sequence).

V usage is TRBV5-6 and J usage is TRBJ2-1; 7 bases align to TRBD2. Germline V gives CDR1 SGHDT, CDR2 YYEEEE. J gave up 3 bases and V 0 bases, and 6 bases lay outside the gene matches. The CDR3 runs 16 residues. In DNA form, the CDR3 reads TGTGCCAGCAGCTTGGAAGGGCGGGGGATCTACAATGAGCAGTTCTTC. This encodes CASSLEGRGIYNEQFF. The full variable domain, its missing parts supplied by reference TRBV5-6 and TRBJ2-1, is DAGVTQSPTHLIKTRGQQVTLRCSPKSGHDTVSWYQQALGQGPQFIFQYYEEEERQRGNFPDRFSGHQFPNYSSELNVNALLLGDSALYLCASSLEGRGIYNEQFFGPGTRLTVL.

This chain connects TRBV7-3 to TRBJ2-7, with 7 bases lining up with TRBD2. With V trimmed by 4 bases and J by 5 bases, 11 bases remained unmatched. Germline V gene data show CDR1 as SGHTA and CDR2 as FQGTGA. CDR3 size: 15 residues. CDR3 amino acids: CASSSLGGGRDEQYF. In DNA form, the CDR3 reads TGTGCCAGCAGCTCCCTTGGGGGGGGAAGGGACGAGCAGTACTTC.